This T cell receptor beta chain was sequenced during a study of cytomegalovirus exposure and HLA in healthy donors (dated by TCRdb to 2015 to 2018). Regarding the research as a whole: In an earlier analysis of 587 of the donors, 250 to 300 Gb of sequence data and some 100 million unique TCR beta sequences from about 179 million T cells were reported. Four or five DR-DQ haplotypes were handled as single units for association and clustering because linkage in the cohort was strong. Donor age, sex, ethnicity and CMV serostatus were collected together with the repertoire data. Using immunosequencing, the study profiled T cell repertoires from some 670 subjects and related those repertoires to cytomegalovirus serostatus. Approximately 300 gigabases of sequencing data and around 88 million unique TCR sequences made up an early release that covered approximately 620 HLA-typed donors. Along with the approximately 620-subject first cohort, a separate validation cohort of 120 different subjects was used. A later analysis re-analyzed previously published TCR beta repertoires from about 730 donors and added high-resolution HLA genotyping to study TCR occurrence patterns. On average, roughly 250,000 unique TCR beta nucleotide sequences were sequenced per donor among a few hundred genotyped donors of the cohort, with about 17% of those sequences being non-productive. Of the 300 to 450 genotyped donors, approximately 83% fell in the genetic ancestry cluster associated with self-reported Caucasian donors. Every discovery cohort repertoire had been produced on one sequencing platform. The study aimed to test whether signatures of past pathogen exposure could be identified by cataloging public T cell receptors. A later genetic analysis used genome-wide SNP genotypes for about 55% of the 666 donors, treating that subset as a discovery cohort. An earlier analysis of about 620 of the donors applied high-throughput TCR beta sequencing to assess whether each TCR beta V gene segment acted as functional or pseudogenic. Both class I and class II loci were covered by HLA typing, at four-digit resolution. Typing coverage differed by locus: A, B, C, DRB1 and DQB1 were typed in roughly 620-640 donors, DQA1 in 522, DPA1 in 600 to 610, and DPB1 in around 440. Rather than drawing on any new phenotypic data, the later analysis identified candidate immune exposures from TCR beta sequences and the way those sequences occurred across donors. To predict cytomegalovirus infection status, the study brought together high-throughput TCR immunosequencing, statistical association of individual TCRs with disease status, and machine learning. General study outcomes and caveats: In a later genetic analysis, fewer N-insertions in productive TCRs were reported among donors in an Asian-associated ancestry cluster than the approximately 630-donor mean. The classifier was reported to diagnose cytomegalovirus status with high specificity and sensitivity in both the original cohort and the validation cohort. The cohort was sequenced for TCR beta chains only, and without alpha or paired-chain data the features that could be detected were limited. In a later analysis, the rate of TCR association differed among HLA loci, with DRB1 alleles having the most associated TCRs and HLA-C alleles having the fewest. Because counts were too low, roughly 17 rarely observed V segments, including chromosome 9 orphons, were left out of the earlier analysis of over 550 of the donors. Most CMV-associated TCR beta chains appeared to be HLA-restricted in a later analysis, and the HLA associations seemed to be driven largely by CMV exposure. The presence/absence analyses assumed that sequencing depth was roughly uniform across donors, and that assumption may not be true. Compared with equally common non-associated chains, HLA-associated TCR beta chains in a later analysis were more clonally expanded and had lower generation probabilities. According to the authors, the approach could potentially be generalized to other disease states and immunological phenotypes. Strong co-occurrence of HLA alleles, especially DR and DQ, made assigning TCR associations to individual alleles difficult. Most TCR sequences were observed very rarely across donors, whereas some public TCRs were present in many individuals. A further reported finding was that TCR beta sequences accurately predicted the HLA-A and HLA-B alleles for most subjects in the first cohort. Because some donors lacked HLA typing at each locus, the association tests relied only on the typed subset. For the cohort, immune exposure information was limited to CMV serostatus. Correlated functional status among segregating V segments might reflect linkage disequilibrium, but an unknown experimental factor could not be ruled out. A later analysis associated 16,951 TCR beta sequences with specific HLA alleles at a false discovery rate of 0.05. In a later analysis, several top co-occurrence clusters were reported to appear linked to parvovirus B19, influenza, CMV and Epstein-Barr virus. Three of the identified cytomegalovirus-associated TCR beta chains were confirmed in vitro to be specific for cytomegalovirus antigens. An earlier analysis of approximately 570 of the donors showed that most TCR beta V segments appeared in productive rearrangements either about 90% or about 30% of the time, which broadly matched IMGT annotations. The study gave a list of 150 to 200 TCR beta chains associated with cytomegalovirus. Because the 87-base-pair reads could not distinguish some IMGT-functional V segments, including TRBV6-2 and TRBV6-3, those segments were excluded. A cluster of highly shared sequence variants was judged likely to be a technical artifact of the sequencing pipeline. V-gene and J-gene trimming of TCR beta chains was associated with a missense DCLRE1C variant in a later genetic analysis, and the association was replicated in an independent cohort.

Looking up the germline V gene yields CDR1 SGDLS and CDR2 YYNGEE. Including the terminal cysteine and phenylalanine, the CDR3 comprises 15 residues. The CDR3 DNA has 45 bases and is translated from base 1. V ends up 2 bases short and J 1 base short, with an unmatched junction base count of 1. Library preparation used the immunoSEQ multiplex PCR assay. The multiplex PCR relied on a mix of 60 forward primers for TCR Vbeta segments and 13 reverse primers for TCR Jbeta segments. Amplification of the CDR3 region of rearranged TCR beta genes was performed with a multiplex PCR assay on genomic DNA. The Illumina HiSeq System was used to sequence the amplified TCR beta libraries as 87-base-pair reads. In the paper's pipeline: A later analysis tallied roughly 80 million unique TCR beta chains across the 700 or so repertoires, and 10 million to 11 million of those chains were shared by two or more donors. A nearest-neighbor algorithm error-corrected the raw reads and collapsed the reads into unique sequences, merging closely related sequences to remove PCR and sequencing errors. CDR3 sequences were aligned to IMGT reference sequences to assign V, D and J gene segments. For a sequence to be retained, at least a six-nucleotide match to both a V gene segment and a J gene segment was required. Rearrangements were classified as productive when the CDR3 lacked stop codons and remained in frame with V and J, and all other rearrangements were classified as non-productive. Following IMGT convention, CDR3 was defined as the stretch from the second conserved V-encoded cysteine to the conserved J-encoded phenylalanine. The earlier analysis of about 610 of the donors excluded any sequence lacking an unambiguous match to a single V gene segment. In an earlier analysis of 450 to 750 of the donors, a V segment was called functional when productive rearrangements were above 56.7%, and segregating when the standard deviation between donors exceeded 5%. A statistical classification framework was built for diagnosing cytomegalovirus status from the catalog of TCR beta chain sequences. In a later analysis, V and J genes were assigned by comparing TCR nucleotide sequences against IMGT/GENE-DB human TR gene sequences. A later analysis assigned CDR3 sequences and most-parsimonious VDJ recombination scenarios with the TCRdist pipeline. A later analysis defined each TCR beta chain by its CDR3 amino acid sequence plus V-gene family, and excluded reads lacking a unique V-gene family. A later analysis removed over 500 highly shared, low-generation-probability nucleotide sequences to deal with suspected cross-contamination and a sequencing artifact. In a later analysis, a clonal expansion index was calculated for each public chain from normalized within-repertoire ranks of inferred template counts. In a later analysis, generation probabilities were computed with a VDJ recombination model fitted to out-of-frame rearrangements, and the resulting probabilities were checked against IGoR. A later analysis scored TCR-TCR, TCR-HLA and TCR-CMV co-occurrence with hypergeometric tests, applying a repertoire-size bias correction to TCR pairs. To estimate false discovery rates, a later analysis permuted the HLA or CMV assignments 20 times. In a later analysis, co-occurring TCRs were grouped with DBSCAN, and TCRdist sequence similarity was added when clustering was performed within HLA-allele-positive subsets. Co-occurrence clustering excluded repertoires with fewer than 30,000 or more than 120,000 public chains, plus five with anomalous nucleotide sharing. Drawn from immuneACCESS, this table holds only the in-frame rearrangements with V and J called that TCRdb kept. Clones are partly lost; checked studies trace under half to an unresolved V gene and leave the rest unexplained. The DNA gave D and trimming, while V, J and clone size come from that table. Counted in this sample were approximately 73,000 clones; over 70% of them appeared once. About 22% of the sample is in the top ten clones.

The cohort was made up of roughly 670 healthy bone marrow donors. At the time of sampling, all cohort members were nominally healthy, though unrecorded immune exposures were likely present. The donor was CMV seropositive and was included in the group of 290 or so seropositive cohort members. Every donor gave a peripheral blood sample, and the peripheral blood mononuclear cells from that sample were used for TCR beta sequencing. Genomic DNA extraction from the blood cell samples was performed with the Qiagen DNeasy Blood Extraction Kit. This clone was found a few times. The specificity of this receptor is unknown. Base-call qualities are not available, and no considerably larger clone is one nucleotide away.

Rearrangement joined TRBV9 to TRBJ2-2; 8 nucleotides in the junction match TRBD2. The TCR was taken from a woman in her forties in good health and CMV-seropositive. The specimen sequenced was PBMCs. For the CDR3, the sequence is CASSVSGGNTGELFF. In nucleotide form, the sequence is TGTGCCAGCAGCGTCAGCGGGGGGAACACCGGGGAGCTGTTTTTT. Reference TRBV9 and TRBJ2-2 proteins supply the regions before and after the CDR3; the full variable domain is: DSGVTQTPKHLITATGQRVTLRCSPRSGDLSVYWYQQSLDQGLQFLIQYYNGEERAKGNILERFSAQQFPDLHSELNLSSLELGDSALYFCASSVSGGNTGELFFGEGSRLTVL.